This TCR beta chain originates from a study of identical twins. Carrying unique molecular identifiers, the cDNA also gained a universal primer site through template switching. TCRdb fed the 5' RACE reads into MiXCR, producing one record per CDR3 protein. The table has 300,000 or so distinct CDR3 sequences, roughly 10% seen once. All donors comprised healthy Caucasians. Trimming cost V 3 bases and J 10 bases, with 15 bases left between them. CDR3 length: 13 residues. CDR1 and CDR2 from the germline V gene are LGHDT and YNNKEL (reference sequence). These data were also filed under a second study, of yellow fever vaccine responses in identical twins.

V is TRBV3-1 and J is TRBJ1-2, with TRBD1 as a possible D gene (6 bases). The sequence was collected from a woman aged 18-29 years in good health. Input material: CD8+ T cells sorted from blood. The CDR3 DNA is TGTGCCAGCAGCCAGGACAGACGCCTTTCCTACACCTTC. As protein: CASSQDRRLSYTF.